One and the same sample provided the 22 T cell receptor beta chains below, sequenced in a study of T cells after yellow fever vaccination. Using its own MiXCR run on the 5' RACE reads, TCRdb lists one record per CDR3 protein. The profile shows 350,000 to 550,000 distinct CDR3 sequences, over 15% of them singletons. Sample: PBMCs, taken before the yellow fever booster vaccination. All receptors come from a man aged 18 to 35 who received the YFV17D yellow fever vaccine.

CDR3 coding DNA: TGTGCCACCAGCATAGGGGGCGCAGCCAAAAACATTCAGTACTTC. It is translated as CATSIGGAAKNIQYF. V is TRBV15 and J is TRBJ2-4, with 7 bases matching TRBD1. The germline V gene encodes CDR1 LNHNV and CDR2 YYDKDF (reference sequence). V lost 4 bases and J lost 0; bases outside the gene matches: 3. The CDR3 runs to 15 residues.

This chain connects TRBV25-1 to TRBJ1-5; the D gene is possibly TRBD1 (6 bases). The germline V gene encodes CDR1 MGHDK and CDR2 SYGVNS. This CDR3 has 19 amino acids. Trimming stripped 5 bases from V and 0 bases from J, with 23 bases between. CDR3 DNA sequence: TGTGCCAGCAGTCGCCGGGAAGGCAGGGGAGTCGGTAGCAATCAGCCCCAGCATTTT. This gives the protein CASSRREGRGVGSNQPQHF. The full variable domain, completed using reference TRBV25-1 and TRBJ1-5, is EADIYQTPRYLVIGTGKKITLECSQTMGHDKMYWYQQDPGMELHLIHYSYGVNSTEKGDLSSESTVSRIRTEHFPLTLESARPSHTSQYLCASSRREGRGVGSNQPQHFGDGTRLSIL.

The sample holds a few counts of this clonotype. The chain is built from TRBV18 and TRBJ2-5; unclear D gene. This CDR3 region has 12 residues. The V end was cut by 2 bases, the J end by 2 bases, with 3 bases between. Germline CDR1 is KGHSH and CDR2 is LQKENI. This CDR3 reads CASSPRQETQYF. As DNA, the CDR3 is TGTGCCAGCTCACCAAGACAAGAGACCCAGTACTTC.

The chain uses TRBV7-3 and TRBJ2-3; possibly TRBD1 for D (6 bases). In germline, CDR1 is SGHTA, CDR2 FQGTGA. This CDR3 spans 15 amino acids. The ends were cut back, 3 bases at V and 2 bases at J, with 12 bases in the middle. CDR3 amino acids: CASSFTPGVTDTQYF. DNA for the CDR3: TGTGCCAGCAGCTTCACGCCAGGGGTCACAGATACGCAGTATTTT.

The V gene is TRBV12-3 or TRBV12-4, the J gene TRBJ2-3, with D possibly being TRBD1 (5 bases). The CDR3 length is 13 residues. Trimming stripped 7 bases from V and 1 base from J, with 9 bases between. The CDR3 loop reads CASKGRGTDTQYF. CDR3 nucleotides: TGTGCCAGCAAAGGCAGGGGCACAGATACGCAGTATTTT.

V is TRBV20-1 and J is TRBJ1-3; D not resolved. Germline loops: CDR1 DFQATT, CDR2 SNEGSKA (reference sequence). The V end lost 6 bases, the J end lost 0 bases, and 18 bases lay between the germline ends. This CDR3 region has 16 residues. The CDR3 reads CSASPVERSSGNTIYF. For the CDR3, the DNA is TGCAGTGCCTCCCCCGTCGAACGCAGCTCTGGAAACACCATATATTTT.

This clonotype was detected ten times or more. V is TRBV7-3 and J is TRBJ2-1; D possibly corresponds to TRBD1 (6 bases). Between the trimmed V and J ends, which lost 5 bases and 7 bases, there was a span of 12 bases. Germline CDR1 reads SGHTA; CDR2 reads FQGTGA. The CDR3 sequence is 13 residues long. The CDR3 sequence: CASSQQGGNEQFF. For the CDR3, the DNA is TGTGCCAGCAGCCAACAGGGCGGTAATGAGCAGTTCTTC.

This clonotype has a handful of counts. The chain employs TRBV29-1 and TRBJ2-2; 7 bases line up with TRBD1. Germline-derived CDR1 and CDR2 are SQVTM and ANQGSEA. V gave up 1 base and J gave up 2 bases; unmatched junction bases: 1. The CDR3 runs 14 residues. The CDR3 sequence is CSVEGTGNTGELFF. CDR3 nucleotides: TGCAGCGTTGAAGGGACAGGTAACACCGGGGAGCTGTTTTTT.

This sequence joins TRBV18 and TRBJ2-7; D is uncertain. The V gene's germline CDR1 is KGHSH and CDR2 LQKENI. Trimming took 2 bases from V and 6 from J, leaving 14 bases between them. This CDR3 spans 14 amino acids. CDR3 sequence: CASSPDVLRGEQYF. Here the CDR3 DNA reads TGTGCCAGCTCACCAGATGTCCTCCGCGGCGAGCAGTACTTC. The full variable domain, its missing parts supplied by reference TRBV18 and TRBJ2-7, is NAGVMQNPRHLVRRRGQEARLRCSPMKGHSHVYWYRQLPEEGLKFMVYLQKENIIDESGMPKERFSAEFPKEGPSILRIQQVVRGDSAAYFCASSPDVLRGEQYFGPGTRLTVT.

This clonotype occurred a few times. DNA of the CDR3: TGCAGTGCTCCCCTCCCGGGACAGGGCACTGAAGCTTTCTTT. This sequence encodes CSAPLPGQGTEAFF. The rearrangement uses TRBV20-1 and TRBJ1-1; 9 bases are shared with TRBD1. J gave up 4 bases and V 5 bases, and 8 bases lay outside the gene matches. The CDR3 has 14 residues. Germline loops: CDR1 DFQATT, CDR2 SNEGSKA (reference sequence).

This rearrangement joins TRBV7-2 to TRBJ1-2, with 7 bases aligning to TRBD1. The CDR3 is 17 amino acids. Germline values: CDR1 SGHTA, CDR2 FQGNSA. V was pared by 1 base and J by 2 bases, with 10 bases of the junction left unmatched. In DNA, the CDR3 is TGTGCCAGCAGCTTAGAGGAGGGGACAGTGGAAAACTATGGCTACACCTTC. Its protein is CASSLEEGTVENYGYTF. The full variable domain, completed using reference TRBV7-2 and TRBJ1-2, is GAGVSQSPSNKVTEKGKDVELRCDPISGHTALYWYRQSLGQGLEFLIYFQGNSAPDKSGLPSDRFSAERTGGSVSTLTIQRTQQEDSAVYLCASSLEEGTVENYGYTFGSGTRLTVV.

The V and J genes are TRBV7-9 and TRBJ1-1, with 7 bases identical to TRBD1. This CDR3 is 16 amino acids long. With 1 base clipped from V and 3 bases from J, the junction kept 8 bases outside the gene matches. The germline CDR1 and CDR2 sequences are SEHNR and FQNEAQ (reference sequence). CDR3 protein: CASSLEGGRGYTEAFF. The CDR3 nucleotides read TGTGCCAGCAGCTTAGAAGGGGGCAGGGGATACACTGAAGCTTTCTTT. Variable domain in full (rest from reference TRBV7-9 and TRBJ1-1): DTGVSQNPRHKITKRGQNVTFRCDPISEHNRLYWYRQTLGQGPEFLTYFQNEAQLEKSRLLSDRFSAERPKGSFSTLEIQRTEQGDSAMYLCASSLEGGRGYTEAFFGQGTRLTVV.

This chain joins TRBV7-8 and TRBJ1-1, with no clear D. V lost 3 bases to trimming and J lost 7 bases, with 15 bases between them. The CDR3 is 14 residues long. The germline V gene encodes CDR1 SGHVS and CDR2 FQNEAQ. The CDR3 coding sequence is TGTGCCAGCAGCTTGGGCAGGCGGGTAAATGAAGCTTTCTTT. This gives the protein CASSLGRRVNEAFF.

This clonotype was detected only a few times. The rearrangement joins TRBV30 to TRBJ2-7; D remains ambiguous. Trimming removed 2 bases at V and 7 bases at J, with 15 bases between. Germline CDR1 reads GTSNPN; CDR2 reads SVGIG (reference sequence). This CDR3 region has 13 residues. The CDR3 protein is CAWSLGWMTEQYF. The CDR3 region has the DNA TGTGCCTGGAGTCTGGGCTGGATGACAGAGCAGTACTTC. Full variable domain (missing parts from reference TRBV30 and TRBJ2-7): SQTIHQWPATLVQPVGSPLSLECTVEGTSNPNLYWYRQAAGRGLQLLFYSVGIGQISSEVPQNLSASRPQDRQFILSSKKLLLSDSGFYLCAWSLGWMTEQYFGPGTRLTVT.

This clonotype showed up just a few times. J is TRBJ2-1 and V is TRBV5-5; 7 bases agree with TRBD1. The germline V gene has CDR1 SGHKS and CDR2 YYEKEE (reference sequence). Trimming cost V 1 base and J 8 bases; bases outside gene matches: 12. The CDR3 sequence is 16 residues long. DNA for the CDR3: TGTGCCAGCAGCTTGAAAGTAGACAGGGTCGGCGATGAGCAGTTCTTC. This sequence encodes CASSLKVDRVGDEQFF.

This clonotype was seen more than once but under ten times. The chain links TRBV18 to TRBJ2-1; D is uncertain. The CDR3 loop spans 14 amino acids. Germline CDR1 is KGHSH and CDR2 is LQKENI. V was cut by 0 bases and J by 7 bases, with 10 bases left in between. The CDR3 loop is CASSPPNSINEQFF. The CDR3 region has the DNA TGTGCCAGCTCACCACCGAATAGCATTAATGAGCAGTTCTTC.

A few counts support this clonotype. The rearrangement links TRBV5-1 to TRBJ2-1; D might be TRBD1 or TRBD2, each matching 5 bases. With 1 base removed from V and 7 bases from J, the gap between germline ends came to 12 bases. The CDR3 extends over 14 amino acids. Germline V gene data show CDR1 as SGHRS and CDR2 as YFSETQ. The CDR3 DNA reads as TGCGCCAGCAGCTTGTGGGGGACGGGAAATGAGCAGTTCTTC. The encoded protein is CASSLWGTGNEQFF.

This clonotype was counted a few times. V usage is TRBV20-1 and J usage is TRBJ2-3; 8 bases are shared with TRBD2. The CDR3 covers 16 residues. Germline V gene lookup returns CDR1 DFQATT and CDR2 SNEGSKA (reference sequence). V trimming: 3 bases; J trimming: 5 bases; junction bases outside the gene matches: 13. CDR3 in amino acids: CSARALAVLLEDTQYF. The CDR3, as DNA: TGCAGTGCTAGGGCACTAGCGGTTCTGCTGGAAGATACGCAGTATTTT.

This clonotype was seen a few times. The rearrangement joins TRBV6-5 to TRBJ1-2; the match to TRBD1 covers 7 bases. The CDR3 is 15 residues long. Looked up from germline, CDR1 is MNHEY and CDR2 is SVGAGI. Unmatched junction bases numbered 14, after V lost 6 bases and J lost 7 bases. Here the CDR3 reads CASSSTNRGRFGYTF. The CDR3, as DNA: TGTGCCAGCAGCTCAACGAACAGGGGAAGATTTGGCTACACCTTC.

The V and J genes are TRBV28 and TRBJ1-6; D may be TRBD1 (6 bases). CDR1 is MDHEN and CDR2 is SYDVKM in the germline V gene. V was pared by 9 bases and J by 7 bases, with 19 bases between. The CDR3 runs 15 residues. In DNA form, the CDR3 reads TGTGCCAGTACCCCGCCGACAGGTTACAATTCACCCCTCCACTTT. Translated: CASTPPTGYNSPLHF.

This rearrangement joins TRBV25-1 to TRBJ2-7; possible D gene TRBD2, 6 bases. The CDR3 loop spans 13 amino acids. Deletions cut 3 bases from V and 4 bases from J, with 10 bases between. Germline V lookup: CDR1 MGHDK, CDR2 SYGVNS. The CDR3 protein is CASSDNGRYEQYV. CDR3 nucleotide sequence: TGTGCCAGCAGTGATAACGGGAGATACGAGCAGTACGTC.

The V call is TRBV4-3, the J call TRBJ1-4; no reliable D call. The CDR3 spans 17 residues. The germline V gene encodes CDR1 LGHNA and CDR2 YSLEER. Trimming removed 0 bases at V and 0 bases at J, with 11 bases between. The CDR3 sequence: CASSQDFGRTTNEKLFF. The CDR3, as DNA: TGCGCCAGCAGCCAAGATTTCGGCCGGACAACTAATGAAAAACTGTTTTTT.